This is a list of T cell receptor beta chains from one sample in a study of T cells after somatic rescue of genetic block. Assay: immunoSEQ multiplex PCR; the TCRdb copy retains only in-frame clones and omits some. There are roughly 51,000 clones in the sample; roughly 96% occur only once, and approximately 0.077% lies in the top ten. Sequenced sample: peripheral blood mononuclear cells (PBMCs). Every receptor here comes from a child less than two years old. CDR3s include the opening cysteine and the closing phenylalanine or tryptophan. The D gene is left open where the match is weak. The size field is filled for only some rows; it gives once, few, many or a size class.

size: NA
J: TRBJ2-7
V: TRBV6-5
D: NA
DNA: TGTGCCAGCAGTCCACAGGGATCCTACTACGAGCAGTACTTC
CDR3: CASSPQGSYYEQYF

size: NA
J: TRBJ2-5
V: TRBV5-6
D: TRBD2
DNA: TGTGCCAGCAGCTGGGGGAGGGTAGAGACCCAGTACTTC
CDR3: CASSWGRVETQYF

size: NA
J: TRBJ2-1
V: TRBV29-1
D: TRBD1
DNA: TGCAGCGTCGATCCGGGACAGGCTCGGAATGAGCAGTTCTTC
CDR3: CSVDPGQARNEQFF

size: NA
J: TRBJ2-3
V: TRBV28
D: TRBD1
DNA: TGTGCCAGCAGGCCCGGGACAGGGGGCGCAGATACGCAGTATTTT
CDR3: CASRPGTGGADTQYF

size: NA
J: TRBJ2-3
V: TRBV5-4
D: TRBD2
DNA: TGTGCCAGCAGCTTGCCAGCGGGAGCAGATACGCAGTATTTT
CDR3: CASSLPAGADTQYF

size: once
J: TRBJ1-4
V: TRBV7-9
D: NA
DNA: TGTGCCAGCAGCTTAGCGCAAAGGTCACAGGCTAATGAAAAACTGTTTTTT
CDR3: CASSLAQRSQANEKLFF

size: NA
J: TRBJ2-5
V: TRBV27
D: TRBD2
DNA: TGTGCCAGCAGTTTAGAGCCTAGCGGGAATCAAGAGACCCAGTACTTC
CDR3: CASSLEPSGNQETQYF

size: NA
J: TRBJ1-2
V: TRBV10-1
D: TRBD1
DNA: TGCGCCAGCACTCTCTATGGGGGACAGGGAAATAGCTATGGCTACACCTTC
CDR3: CASTLYGGQGNSYGYTF

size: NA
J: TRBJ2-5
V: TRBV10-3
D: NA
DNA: TGTGCCATCGCTGGGGAGCCCGAAGGGACCCAGTACTTC
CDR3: CAIAGEPEGTQYF

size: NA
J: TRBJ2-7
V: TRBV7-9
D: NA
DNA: TGTGCCAGCAGCTTAGTTTACGAGCAGTACTTC
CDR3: CASSLVYEQYF

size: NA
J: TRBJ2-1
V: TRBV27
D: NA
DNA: TGTGCCAGCAGTTTTACGGTGAACAATGAGCAGTTCTTC
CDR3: CASSFTVNNEQFF

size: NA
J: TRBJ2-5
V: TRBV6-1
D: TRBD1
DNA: TGTGCCAGCAGTGGTCGACAGGGGGCTCCTCAAGAGACCCAGTACTTC
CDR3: CASSGRQGAPQETQYF

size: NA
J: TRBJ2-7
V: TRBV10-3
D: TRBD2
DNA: TGTGCCATCAGTGAGGGACTAGCGGGAGCTTACGAGCAGTACTTC
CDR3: CAISEGLAGAYEQYF

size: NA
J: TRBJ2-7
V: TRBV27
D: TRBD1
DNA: TGTGCCAGCAGTTTCGACAGGGGGACCTACGAGCAGTACTTC
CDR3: CASSFDRGTYEQYF

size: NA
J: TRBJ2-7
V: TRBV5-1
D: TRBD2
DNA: TGCGCCAGCAGCACTAGCGGCATTAATGGGAACGAGCAGTACTTC
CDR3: CASSTSGINGNEQYF

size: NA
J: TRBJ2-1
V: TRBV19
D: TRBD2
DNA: TGTGCCAGTAGTATTATAGCGGGACCGGGGAATGAGCAGTTCTTC
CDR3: CASSIIAGPGNEQFF

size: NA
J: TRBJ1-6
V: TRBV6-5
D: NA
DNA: TGTGCCAGCAGTTACCGGGATTCACCCCTCCACTTT
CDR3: CASSYRDSPLHF

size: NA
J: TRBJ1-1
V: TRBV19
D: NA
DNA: TGTGCCAGTAGTATAGGAGGGGCGAACACTGAAGCTTTCTTT
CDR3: CASSIGGANTEAFF

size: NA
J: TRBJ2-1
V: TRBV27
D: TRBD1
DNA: TGTGCCAGCAGTTTAGCAGGGGGCTCCTACAATGAGCAGTTCTTC
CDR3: CASSLAGGSYNEQFF

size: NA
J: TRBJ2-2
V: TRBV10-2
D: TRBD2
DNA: TGCGCCAGCAGTGGGACTAGCGGGACCGGGGAGCTGTTTTTT
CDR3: CASSGTSGTGELFF

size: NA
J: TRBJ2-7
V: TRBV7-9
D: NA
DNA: TGTGCCAGCAGCTTAGGCAGGGGCTACGAGCAGTACTTC
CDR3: CASSLGRGYEQYF

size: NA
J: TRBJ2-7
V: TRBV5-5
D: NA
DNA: TGTGCCAGCAGCTCGTCCGGGACTCCCCCCTTCGAGCAGTACTTC
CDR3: CASSSSGTPPFEQYF

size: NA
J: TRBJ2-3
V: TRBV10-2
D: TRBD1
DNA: TGCGCCAGCAGGCCGACAGGGAGCACAGATACGCAGTATTTT
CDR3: CASRPTGSTDTQYF

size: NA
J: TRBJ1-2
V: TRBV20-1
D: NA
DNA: TGCAGTGCCCGTAGGGTGACTGGCTACACCTTC
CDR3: CSARRVTGYTF

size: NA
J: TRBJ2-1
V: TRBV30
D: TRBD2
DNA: TGTGCCTGGAGGGTTACTAGCGGGAGCAACAATGAGCAGTTCTTC
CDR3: CAWRVTSGSNNEQFF

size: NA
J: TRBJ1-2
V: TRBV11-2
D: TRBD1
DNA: TGTGCCAGCAGCTTCGGACAGGTAGACTCTGGCTACACCTTC
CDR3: CASSFGQVDSGYTF

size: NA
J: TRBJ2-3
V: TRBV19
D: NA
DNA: TGTGCCAGTAGTACGGGGACAACTAGCACAGATACGCAGTATTTT
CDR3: CASSTGTTSTDTQYF

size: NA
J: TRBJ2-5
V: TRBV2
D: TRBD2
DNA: TGTGCCAGCAGTGATGTGCTAGCGGGGTACCAAGAGACCCAGTACTTC
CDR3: CASSDVLAGYQETQYF

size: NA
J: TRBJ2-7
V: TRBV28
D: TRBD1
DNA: TGTGCCAGCAGTGCAGGGGGCTTATACGAGCAGTACTTC
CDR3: CASSAGGLYEQYF

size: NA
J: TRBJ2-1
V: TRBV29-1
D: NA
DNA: TGCAGCGTTCACAGGGTTAATGAGCAGTTCTTC
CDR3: CSVHRVNEQFF

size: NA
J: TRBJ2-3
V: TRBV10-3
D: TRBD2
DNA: TGTGCCATCAGTGATCCGGGGGGCGGGAGGCCAGATACGCAGTATTTT
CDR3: CAISDPGGGRPDTQYF

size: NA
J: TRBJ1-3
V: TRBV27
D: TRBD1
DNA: TGTGCCAGCAGGGGACAGGGGAGAAACACCATATATTTT
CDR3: CASRGQGRNTIYF